The 29 T cell receptor beta chains given below trace back to one sample, sequenced in a study of beta chain features in type 1 diabetes. Reverse transcribing all isolated RNA meant expressed TCRB transcripts were sequenced. Data came from immunoSEQ multiplex PCR; TCRdb stores just in-frame clones and leaves some out. The sample has approximately 250,000 clones, 9.6% seen once; the top ten hold 0.03% to 0.04%. Sequencing used naive CD4+ T cells from blood. The receptors stem from a young woman in good health.

This clone was seen only a few times. CDR3 nucleotide sequence: TGTGCCAGCAGCTTAGACAGGGGCACCTACAATGAGCAGTTCTTC. As protein: CASSLDRGTYNEQFF. This sequence joins TRBV7-2 and TRBJ2-1, with 7 nucleotides matching TRBD1. CDR1 and CDR2 (germline): SGHTA, FQGNSA. This CDR3 contains 15 residues. The junction had 2 bases not matched to a gene; V was cut back by 1 base and J by 2 bases.

This clone occurred many times. V and J are TRBV13 and TRBJ2-1; D unresolved. The CDR3 runs 14 residues. CDR1 is PRHDT and CDR2 is FYEKMQ in the germline V gene (reference sequence). The ends were cut back, 5 bases at V and 5 bases at J, with 13 bases in the middle. The CDR3 sequence: CASSPSRPNNEQFF. The CDR3 DNA reads TGTGCCAGCAGCCCCTCCAGGCCCAACAATGAGCAGTTCTTC.

This clone was seen only a few times. This rearrangement joins TRBV6-6 to TRBJ1-5; D possibly corresponds to TRBD1 (5 bases). This CDR3 has 14 amino acids. Trimming removed 6 bases at V and 7 bases at J, with 16 bases between. CDR1 and CDR2 (germline): MNHNY, SVGAGI (reference sequence). In DNA form, the CDR3 reads TGTGCCAGCAGCACCCGGGGGGACCCGCAGCCCCAGCATTTT. The encoded protein is CASSTRGDPQPQHF.

This clone was picked up a small number of times. This chain links TRBV9 with TRBJ1-1; 7 bases align to TRBD1. CDR1 and CDR2 from the germline V gene are SGDLS and YYNGEE. The CDR3 totals 16 residues. V shed 4 bases, J shed 2 bases, and the junction held 11 bases outside the gene matches. CDR3 sequence (DNA): TGTGCCAGCAGCTCAACAGGGGCCGCCTTTAACACTGAAGCTTTCTTT. Translation gives CASSSTGAAFNTEAFF.

The rearrangement links TRBV29-1 to TRBJ2-1, with D perhaps matching TRBD1 (5 bases). V was shortened by 4 bases and J by 3 bases, with 13 bases between the two germline ends. CDR1 and CDR2 (germline): SQVTM, ANQGSEA. The CDR3 consists of 14 residues. The CDR3 is CSVVWLGHYNEQFF. The CDR3 DNA reads as TGCAGCGTTGTTTGGCTGGGGCACTACAATGAGCAGTTCTTC.

This clone occurred a few times. This chain joins TRBV4-1 and TRBJ2-3, with 13 bases that match TRBD2. This CDR3 has 18 residues. Germline assignment: CDR1 MGHRA and CDR2 YSYEKL. Germline trimming cut 3 bases from V and 4 bases from J; bases unmatched to any gene: 10. CDR3: CASSQIGTSGGAADTQYF. Here the CDR3 DNA reads TGCGCCAGCAGCCAGATAGGCACTAGCGGGGGGGCCGCAGATACGCAGTATTTT.

The chain couples TRBV11-2 to TRBJ2-5; D gene unclear. TRBJ2-7 explains the end of the DNA better; the J call may be wrong. This CDR3 comprises 14 residues. Per germline, CDR1 SGHAT and CDR2 FQNNGV. CDR3 coding DNA: TGTGCCAGCAGCTTGAGCCAACATCACTACGAGCAGTACTTC. It encodes CASSLSQHHYEQYF.

The CDR3 region has the DNA TGTGCCAGCAGCTTATCGCCGGGGACTGAAGCTTTCTTT. Encoded protein: CASSLSPGTEAFF. The rearrangement links TRBV7-2 to TRBJ1-1; D unclear. Trimming shortened V by 2 bases and J by 5 bases, and 9 bases separated the two germline ends. The CDR3 sequence is 13 residues long. Germline CDR1 SGHTA, CDR2 FQGNSA.

A note on this clone: One end of the junction is discordant with germline, which a read error may explain. J is TRBJ2-5 and V is TRBV4-1, with TRBD1 as a possible D gene (6 bases). Germline V gene data show CDR1 as MGHRA and CDR2 as YSYEKL. The CDR3 has 15 residues. CDR3 sequence reads: CASSQTGIREETQYF. CDR3 in DNA: TGTGCCAGCAGCCAAACAGGGATTCGGGAAGAGACCCAGTACTTC.

The V and J genes are TRBV12-5 and TRBJ2-5; 10 nucleotides line up with TRBD2. CDR3 length equals 14 residues. The ends lost 6 bases at V and 4 bases at J; junction bases unmatched: 5. Germline CDR1 is LGHNT and CDR2 is FRNRAP. CDR3 in amino acids: CASGPSGRVETQYF. CDR3 coding DNA: TGTGCTAGTGGCCCTAGCGGGAGAGTAGAGACCCAGTACTTC.

This clone appeared a few times. The chain links TRBV18 to TRBJ2-6, with a weak D call TRBD1 (5 bases). The V end lost 5 bases, the J end lost 2 bases, and 13 bases lay between the germline ends. The CDR3 totals 16 residues. Germline CDR1 KGHSH, CDR2 LQKENI. The CDR3 region is CASSSKGRAGANVLTF. CDR3 coding DNA: TGTGCCAGCTCAAGCAAGGGCAGGGCTGGGGCCAACGTCCTGACTTTC.

The CDR3 nucleotides are TGTGCCAGCAGTTCGGACAGGGTTGAGGAGACCCAGTACTTC. Its translation is CASSSDRVEETQYF. The chain links TRBV2 to TRBJ2-5; 8 bases match TRBD1. Germline CDR1 is SNHLY and CDR2 is FYNNEI. The CDR3 sequence is 14 residues long. The junction had 7 bases not matched to a gene; V was cut back by 5 bases and J by 5 bases.

This clone was counted a few times. The chain carries TRBV5-1 and TRBJ2-7; 12 nucleotides align to TRBD2. V shed 0 bases and J 3 bases; nucleotides not matched to a gene: 1. This CDR3 region has 15 residues. Germline V gives CDR1 SGHRS, CDR2 YFSETQ. The CDR3 coding sequence is TGCGCCAGCAGCTTGGGGACTAGCGGGGACTACGAGCAGTACTTC. Amino acids: CASSLGTSGDYEQYF.

V usage is TRBV28 and J usage is TRBJ2-6; D is unclear. Germline V gene data show CDR1 as MDHEN and CDR2 as SYDVKM. The CDR3 spans 14 residues. Trimming took 6 bases from V and 4 from J, leaving 10 bases between them. DNA of the CDR3: TGTGCCAGCAGACTCGGGTTGGGGGCCAACGTCCTGACTTTC. It codes for CASRLGLGANVLTF.

This clone appeared a few times. J is TRBJ2-5 and V is TRBV29-1; possibly TRBD2 for D (7 bases). Per germline, CDR1 SQVTM and CDR2 ANQGSEA. The CDR3 length is 13 residues. The ends were cut back, 5 bases at V and 5 bases at J, with 15 bases in the middle. CDR3 in DNA: TGCAGCGTTCGCAGGGAGGGGGGGGAGACCCAGTACTTC. Translating it yields CSVRREGGETQYF.

The genes are TRBV28 and TRBJ1-1; TRBD1 agrees at 7 bases. V shed 2 bases and J 7 bases; nucleotides not matched to a gene: 4. CDR3 size: 13 residues. The germline gives CDR1 MDHEN, CDR2 SYDVKM. CDR3 DNA sequence: TGTGCCAGCAGTTTAGACAGGGTTGGTGAAGCTTTCTTT. As protein: CASSLDRVGEAFF.

The chain is built from TRBV18 and TRBJ2-6; weak D call: TRBD1 (6 bases). The germline V gene has CDR1 KGHSH and CDR2 LQKENI. The CDR3 is 18 residues long. The V end was cut by 3 bases, the J end by 0 bases, with 15 bases between. CDR3 region: CASSPPGQGPSGANVLTF. In DNA, the CDR3 is TGTGCCAGCTCACCCCCGGGGCAGGGGCCCTCTGGGGCCAACGTCCTGACTTTC.

This rearrangement joins TRBV11-2 to TRBJ2-2, with D hard to call. With 1 base removed from V and 2 bases from J, the gap between germline ends came to 8 bases. CDR3 length: 15 amino acids. Germline V gene data show CDR1 as SGHAT and CDR2 as FQNNGV. CDR3 nucleotides: TGTGCCAGCAGCTTAGTGGTCACAAACACCGGGGAGCTGTTTTTT. Its translation is CASSLVVTNTGELFF.

This clone was seen a few times. This chain joins TRBV30 and TRBJ1-2; possible D gene TRBD1, 6 bases. The germline V and J ends were trimmed by 5 bases and 5 bases, with 9 bases remaining between them. Germline CDR1 is GTSNPN and CDR2 is SVGIG (reference sequence). The CDR3 spans 11 residues. The CDR3: CAWGQIYGYTF. CDR3 bases: TGTGCCTGGGGACAGATTTATGGCTACACCTTC.

This clone has just a few counts. The chain carries TRBV29-1 and TRBJ1-1; no reliable D call. This CDR3 is built from 11 residues. Germline-derived CDR1 and CDR2 are SQVTM and ANQGSEA. V was cut by 5 bases and J by 2 bases, with 6 bases left in between. The CDR3 region has the DNA TGCAGCGTTTTAGTTAACACTGAAGCTTTCTTT. Amino acids: CSVLVNTEAFF.

The chain carries TRBV6-6 and TRBJ1-1; unclear D gene. The CDR3 extends over 14 amino acids. V lost 0 bases, J lost 4 bases, and 9 bases lay in between. CDR1 is MNHNY and CDR2 is SVGAGI in the germline V gene (reference sequence). The CDR3 is CASSYSTGSTEAFF. For the CDR3, the DNA is TGTGCCAGCAGTTACTCGACCGGGAGCACTGAAGCTTTCTTT.

The gene calls are TRBV4-1 and TRBJ1-2, with a possible D match to TRBD1 (6 bases). The V end lost 4 bases, the J end lost 8 bases, and 11 bases lay between the germline ends. The CDR3 extends over 12 amino acids. Germline V lookup: CDR1 MGHRA, CDR2 YSYEKL. The DNA of the CDR3 is TGCGCCAGCAGCCGCAGGGGCGGCGGCTACACCTTC. This encodes CASSRRGGGYTF.

This clone was counted a few times. The chain is built from TRBV5-6 and TRBJ2-5; D not resolved. V gave up 0 bases and J gave up 5 bases, with 11 bases separating them. Germline CDR1 and CDR2: SGHDT and YYEEEE. The CDR3 loop spans 14 amino acids. DNA of the CDR3: TGTGCCAGCAGCTTGGCCGGAGTATCGGAGACCCAGTACTTC. Amino acid sequence: CASSLAGVSETQYF. The full variable domain, completed using reference TRBV5-6 and TRBJ2-5, is DAGVTQSPTHLIKTRGQQVTLRCSPKSGHDTVSWYQQALGQGPQFIFQYYEEEERQRGNFPDRFSGHQFPNYSSELNVNALLLGDSALYLCASSLAGVSETQYFGPGTRLLVL.

V gene TRBV11-2 combines with J gene TRBJ1-1; D is unresolved. Deletions cut 1 base from V and 5 bases from J, with 8 bases between. This CDR3 region has 13 residues. Germline CDR1 SGHAT, CDR2 FQNNGV. The CDR3 is CASSLAVSTEAFF. For the CDR3, the DNA is TGTGCCAGCAGCTTAGCGGTGTCGACTGAAGCTTTCTTT.

Only a few counts were recorded for this clone. The chain uses TRBV5-4 and TRBJ1-1, with no clear D. The CDR3 totals 14 residues. Per the germline V gene, CDR1 is SGHNT and CDR2 is YYREEE (reference sequence). The V end was cut by 4 bases, the J end by 2 bases, with 12 bases between. The CDR3 reads CASSPGRVNTEAFF. The CDR3 DNA follows: TGTGCCAGCAGCCCGGGGAGGGTAAACACTGAAGCTTTCTTT.

The table lists this clone with a few counts. Written as DNA, the CDR3 is TGCAGCGTTGATGGAGGGGAGGAGGGGGCGGTTTACGATGAGCAGTTCTTC. Amino acid sequence: CSVDGGEEGAVYDEQFF. The chain has TRBV29-1 and TRBJ2-1; perhaps TRBD1 as D (7 bases). Trimming took off 3 bases at V and 8 bases at J, with 26 bases between the two ends. Germline V CDR1 and CDR2: SQVTM, ANQGSEA. The CDR3 has 17 residues.

In its sample, this clone was seen a few times. The chain links TRBV19 to TRBJ1-3; D call uncertain. Germline V gene sequence: CDR1 LNHDA, CDR2 SQIVND (reference sequence). Trimming removed 1 base from V and 0 bases from J, with 10 bases in between. This CDR3 has 16 residues. DNA of the CDR3: TGTGCCAGTAGTATAGCTCACTCATCCTCTGGAAACACCATATATTTT. It translates to CASSIAHSSSGNTIYF.

This clone appeared a few times. This rearrangement joins TRBV6-1 to TRBJ2-3; 10 bases are a match to TRBD1. Germline loops: CDR1 MNHNS, CDR2 SASEGT. This CDR3 is built from 14 residues. The V and J ends lost 6 bases and 4 bases, in that order; junction bases with no gene match: 4. The CDR3 loop is CASSDRGLPDTQYF. Written as DNA, the CDR3 is TGTGCCAGCAGCGACAGGGGGCTTCCAGATACGCAGTATTTT.

This chain uses TRBV15 with TRBJ1-6, with 7 bases identical to TRBD1. Per the germline V gene, CDR1 is LNHNV and CDR2 is YYDKDF (reference sequence). CDR3 length: 15 amino acids. The V gene end was trimmed by 5 bases and the J gene end by 1 base; junction bases not matched to a gene: 2. CDR3: CATSDRASYNSPLHF. CDR3 nucleotides: TGTGCCACCAGCGACAGGGCGTCCTATAATTCACCCCTCCACTTT.